The rows below give T cell receptor beta chains drawn from one sample of a study of OX40 agonist ivuxolimab in advanced cancers. Libraries were prepared by immunoSEQ multiplex PCR; TCRdb keeps only in-frame clonotypes and omits some of them. The sample has tens of thousands of clones; over 75% are singletons. The sample in question was CD4+ or CD8+ T cells sorted from blood, obtained in a trial of the OX40 agonist ivuxolimab. The receptors were sampled from an adult with an advanced solid tumor such as melanoma, head and neck, liver or kidney cancer. The CDR3 runs from the conserved cysteine through the conserved F or W. Each record gives: V gene, clone size, D gene, J gene, CDR3 protein, CDR3 DNA. A D gene is named only where the DNA matches it firmly. Size tells how often a clone was seen (once, few, many) or the class of an expanded clone, and some rows leave it out.

TRBV5-6	.	.	TRBJ2-3	CASSSYRVWATDTQYF	TGTGCCAGCAGCTCTTACAGGGTCTGGGCCACAGATACGCAGTATTTT
TRBV9	.	TRBD1	TRBJ1-3	CASSGLQGIAGNTIYF	TGTGCCAGCAGCGGCTTACAGGGGATCGCTGGAAACACCATATATTTT
TRBV7-9	.	.	TRBJ1-1	CASSLGGEAAFF	TGTGCCAGCAGCTTAGGGGGGGAGGCAGCTTTCTTT
TRBV9	.	TRBD2	TRBJ2-5	CASSPLAGRRQETQYF	TGTGCCAGCAGCCCTCTAGCGGGAAGGCGACAAGAGACCCAGTACTTC
TRBV7-9	.	TRBD1	TRBJ1-1	CASSFDRDRGPYTEAFF	TGTGCCAGCAGCTTCGACCGGGACAGGGGCCCGTACACTGAAGCTTTCTTT
TRBV28	.	.	TRBJ1-1	CASSLVGSANTEAFF	TGTGCCAGCAGTTTAGTTGGGTCTGCGAACACTGAAGCTTTCTTT
TRBV29-1	.	TRBD1	TRBJ1-4	CSGRWTGREKLFF	TGCAGCGGGCGCTGGACAGGGCGCGAAAAACTGTTTTTT
TRBV12-5	.	TRBD1	TRBJ1-1	CASGFTPGQLNTEAFF	TGTGCTAGTGGTTTTACCCCGGGACAGCTGAACACTGAAGCTTTCTTT
TRBV12-5	.	.	TRBJ2-7	CASGLDTISYEQYF	TGTGCTAGTGGTTTGGACACTATCTCCTACGAGCAGTACTTC
TRBV18	.	.	TRBJ2-6	CASSPLAGANVLTF	TGTGCCAGCTCACCACTAGCTGGGGCCAACGTCCTGACTTTC
TRBV6-5	once	.	TRBJ2-2	CASSYVTGELFF	TGTGCCAGCAGTTACGTAACCGGGGAGCTGTTTTTT
TRBV5-8	.	.	TRBJ1-6	CASSQGQGTNSPLHF	TGTGCCAGCAGCCAAGGCCAGGGAACCAATTCACCCCTCCACTTT
TRBV10-2	.	.	TRBJ2-5	CASSDRETQYF	TGCGCCAGCAGTGATCGGGAGACCCAGTACTTC
TRBV21-1	.	.	TRBJ2-1	CASSKSSGQGARAGGEQFF	TGTGCCAGCAGCAAATCGTCAGGACAGGGGGCGCGGGCGGGAGGTGAGCAGTTCTTC
TRBV5-4	once	.	TRBJ2-2	CASSLPRPQNTGELFF	TGTGCCAGCAGCTTGCCCAGGCCCCAAAACACCGGGGAGCTGTTTTTT
TRBV21-1	.	.	TRBJ2-5	CASSKALQGSETQYF	TGTGCCAGCAGCAAAGCGTTACAGGGATCAGAGACCCAGTACTTC
TRBV6-6	.	TRBD1	TRBJ1-1	CASSYSGGWNTEAFF	TGTGCCAGCAGTTACTCAGGGGGCTGGAACACTGAAGCTTTCTTT
TRBV6-5	.	TRBD1	TRBJ2-1	CASTTGGQGDNEQFF	TGTGCCAGCACCACGGGGGGACAGGGGGACAATGAGCAGTTCTTC
TRBV18	.	.	TRBJ2-7	CASSPRLSTDYEQYF	TGTGCCAGCTCACCAAGGTTAAGTACCGACTACGAGCAGTACTTC
TRBV5-5	once	.	TRBJ1-2	CASSLDTSYGYTF	TGTGCCAGCAGCTTGGACACTAGCTATGGCTACACCTTC
TRBV6-6	.	TRBD1	TRBJ1-2	CASRRDRGVANYGYTF	TGTGCCAGCAGAAGGGACAGGGGTGTCGCTAACTATGGCTACACCTTC
TRBV9	.	.	TRBJ2-7	CASSPRGAYEQYF	TGTGCCAGCAGCCCCCGGGGGGCATACGAGCAGTACTTC
TRBV19	.	.	TRBJ1-1	CASSIGGGHTEAFF	TGTGCCAGTAGTATAGGGGGGGGGCACACTGAAGCTTTCTTT
TRBV5-1	.	TRBD2	TRBJ2-1	CASSRAGEQTDEQFF	TGCGCCAGCAGCCGAGCGGGGGAGCAAACGGATGAGCAGTTCTTC
TRBV7-8	.	.	TRBJ1-2	CASSLNALKGSYTF	TGTGCCAGCAGCTTAAACGCCCTAAAGGGAAGCTACACCTTC
TRBV6-1	.	TRBD2	TRBJ2-3	CASLPSGRLYTQYF	TGTGCCAGCTTGCCTAGCGGGAGGTTGTATACGCAGTATTTT
TRBV18	.	TRBD1	TRBJ2-5	CASSYTGQGKETQYF	TGTGCCAGCTCTTACACGGGACAGGGGAAGGAGACCCAGTACTTC
TRBV7-9	.	.	TRBJ1-1	CASSLGVGGPTEAFF	TGTGCCAGCAGCTTAGGGGTGGGGGGGCCCACTGAAGCTTTCTTT
TRBV5-1	.	.	TRBJ2-7	CASSHETGAYEQYF	TGCGCCAGCAGCCACGAAACCGGTGCCTACGAGCAGTACTTC
TRBV4-1	.	TRBD2	TRBJ2-5	CASSASGDGETQYF	TGCGCCAGTTCTGCTAGCGGAGATGGGGAGACCCAGTACTTC
TRBV9	.	.	TRBJ2-5	CASSLRGSLQETQYF	TGTGCCAGCAGCCTGAGGGGCTCATTGCAAGAGACCCAGTACTTC
TRBV5-6	.	.	TRBJ2-5	CASSLLPTQETQYF	TGTGCCAGCAGCTTGCTACCCACCCAAGAGACCCAGTACTTC
TRBV9	.	.	TRBJ1-4	CASSATGTFSEKLFF	TGTGCCAGCAGCGCGACCGGGACATTTTCTGAAAAACTGTTTTTT
TRBV27	.	TRBD1	TRBJ1-5	CASSPGTGGVEQPQHF	TGTGCCAGCAGTCCAGGGACAGGGGGCGTTGAGCAGCCCCAGCATTTT
TRBV11-2	few	.	TRBJ1-2	CASSLGGGYTF	TGTGCCAGCAGCCTAGGCGGTGGCTACACCTTC
TRBV5-1	.	TRBD2	TRBJ2-1	CASTPRGASGRSYNEQFF	TGCGCCAGCACCCCTCGGGGGGCTAGCGGGAGGAGCTACAATGAGCAGTTCTTC
TRBV21-1	.	.	TRBJ1-5	CASPGDKGWGQPQHF	TGTGCCAGCCCCGGGGATAAGGGCTGGGGTCAGCCCCAGCATTTT
TRBV6-6	.	.	TRBJ1-4	CASSPYRANEKLFF	TGTGCCAGCAGTCCTTACAGGGCGAATGAAAAACTGTTTTTT
TRBV4-2	.	TRBD2	TRBJ2-1	CASSQDWAAGGEQFF	TGTGCCAGCAGCCAAGATTGGGCAGCGGGAGGCGAGCAGTTCTTC
TRBV5-6	.	.	TRBJ2-6	CASTLGVGVGANVLTF	TGTGCCAGCACCTTGGGTGTGGGGGTTGGGGCCAACGTCCTGACTTTC
TRBV6-5	few	.	TRBJ2-7	CASSPTSYEQYF	TGTGCCAGCAGCCCTACCTCCTACGAGCAGTACTTC